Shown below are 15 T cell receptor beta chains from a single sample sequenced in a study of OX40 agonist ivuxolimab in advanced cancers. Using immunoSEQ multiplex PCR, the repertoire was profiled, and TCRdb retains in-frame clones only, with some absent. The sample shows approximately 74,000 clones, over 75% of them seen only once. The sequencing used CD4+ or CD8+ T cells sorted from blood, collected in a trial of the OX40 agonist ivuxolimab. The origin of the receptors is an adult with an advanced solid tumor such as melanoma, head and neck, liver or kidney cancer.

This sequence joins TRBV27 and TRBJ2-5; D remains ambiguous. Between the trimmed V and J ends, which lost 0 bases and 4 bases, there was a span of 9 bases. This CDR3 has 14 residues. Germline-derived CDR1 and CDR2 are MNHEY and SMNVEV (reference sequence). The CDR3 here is CASSLSIIGETQYF. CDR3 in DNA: TGTGCCAGCAGTTTATCGATAATAGGAGAGACCCAGTACTTC.

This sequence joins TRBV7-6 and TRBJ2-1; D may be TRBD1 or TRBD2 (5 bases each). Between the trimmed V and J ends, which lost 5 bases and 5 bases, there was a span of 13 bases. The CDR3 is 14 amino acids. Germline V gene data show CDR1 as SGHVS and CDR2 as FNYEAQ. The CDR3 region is CASSPRMGDNEQFF. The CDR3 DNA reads TGTGCCAGCAGCCCCCGTATGGGGGACAATGAGCAGTTCTTC. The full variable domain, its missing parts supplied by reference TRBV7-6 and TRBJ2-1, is GAGVSQSPRYKVTKRGQDVALRCDPISGHVSLYWYRQALGQGPEFLTYFNYEAQQDKSGLPNDRFSAERPEGSISTLTIQRTEQRDSAMYRCASSPRMGDNEQFFGPGTRLTVL.

CDR3 DNA: TGTGCCAGCAGCAGACTAGCGGCCATCTCCTACAATGAGCAGTTCTTC. Translating it yields CASSRLAAISYNEQFF. The V and J genes are TRBV7-6 and TRBJ2-1, with 9 positions matching TRBD2. The CDR3 totals 16 residues. The germline V gene has CDR1 SGHVS and CDR2 FNYEAQ. The V and J ends lost 5 bases and 0 bases, in that order; junction bases with no gene match: 5.

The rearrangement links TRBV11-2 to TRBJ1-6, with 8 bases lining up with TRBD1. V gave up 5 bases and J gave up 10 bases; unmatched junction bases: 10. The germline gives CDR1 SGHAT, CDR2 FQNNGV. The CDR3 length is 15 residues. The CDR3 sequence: CASSLFTGGQSPLHF. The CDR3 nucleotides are TGTGCCAGCAGCCTTTTCACAGGGGGTCAGTCACCCCTCCACTTT. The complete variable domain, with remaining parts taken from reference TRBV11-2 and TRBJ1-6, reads EAGVAQSPRYKIIEKRQSVAFWCNPISGHATLYWYQQILGQGPKLLIQFQNNGVVDDSQLPKDRFSAERLKGVDSTLKIQPAKLEDSAVYLCASSLFTGGQSPLHFGNGTRLTVT.

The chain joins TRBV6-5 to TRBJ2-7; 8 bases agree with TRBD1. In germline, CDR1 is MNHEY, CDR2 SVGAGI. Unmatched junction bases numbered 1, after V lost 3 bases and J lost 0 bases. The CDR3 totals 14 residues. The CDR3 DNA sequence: TGTGCCAGCAGTTATACAGGGGGCTCCTACGAGCAGTACTTC. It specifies CASSYTGGSYEQYF.

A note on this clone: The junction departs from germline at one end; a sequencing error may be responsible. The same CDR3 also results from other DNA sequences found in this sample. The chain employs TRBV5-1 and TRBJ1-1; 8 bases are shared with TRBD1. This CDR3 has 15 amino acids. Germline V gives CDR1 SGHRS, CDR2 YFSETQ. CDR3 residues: CASSLSQGARTEAFF. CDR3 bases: TGCGCTAGCAGCTTATCTCAGGGGGCTCGGACTGAAGCTTTCTTT.

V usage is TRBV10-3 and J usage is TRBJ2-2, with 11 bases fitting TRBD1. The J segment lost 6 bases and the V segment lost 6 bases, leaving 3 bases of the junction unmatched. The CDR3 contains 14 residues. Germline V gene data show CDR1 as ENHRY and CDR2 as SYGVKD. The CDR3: CAISRDRGSGELFF. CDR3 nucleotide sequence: TGTGCCATCAGCCGGGACAGGGGGTCCGGGGAGCTGTTTTTT.

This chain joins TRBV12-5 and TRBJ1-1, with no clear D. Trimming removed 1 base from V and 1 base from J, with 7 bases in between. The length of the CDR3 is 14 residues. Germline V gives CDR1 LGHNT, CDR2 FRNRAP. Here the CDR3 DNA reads TGTGCTAGTGGTTTGGCTCCAGGGAACACTGAAGCTTTCTTT. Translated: CASGLAPGNTEAFF.

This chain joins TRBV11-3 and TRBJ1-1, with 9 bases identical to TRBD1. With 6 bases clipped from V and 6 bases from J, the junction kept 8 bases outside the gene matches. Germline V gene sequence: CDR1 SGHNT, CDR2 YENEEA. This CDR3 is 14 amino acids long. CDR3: CASSEQGASAEAFF. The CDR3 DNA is TGTGCCAGCAGTGAACAGGGGGCGTCCGCTGAAGCTTTCTTT. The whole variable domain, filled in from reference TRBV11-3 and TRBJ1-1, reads EAGVVQSPRYKIIEKKQPVAFWCNPISGHNTLYWYLQNLGQGPELLIRYENEEAVDDSQLPKDRFSAERLKGVDSTLKIQPAELGDSAVYLCASSEQGASAEAFFGQGTRLTVV.

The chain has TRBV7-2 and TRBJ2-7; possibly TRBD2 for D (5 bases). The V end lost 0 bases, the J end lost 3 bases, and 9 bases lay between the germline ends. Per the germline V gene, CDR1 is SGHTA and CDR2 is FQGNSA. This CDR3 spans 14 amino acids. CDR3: CASSLAGSDYEQYF. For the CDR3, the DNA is TGTGCCAGCAGCTTAGCGGGGAGCGACTACGAGCAGTACTTC. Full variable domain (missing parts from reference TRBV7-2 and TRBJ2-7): GAGVSQSPSNKVTEKGKDVELRCDPISGHTALYWYRQSLGQGLEFLIYFQGNSAPDKSGLPSDRFSAERTGGSVSTLTIQRTQQEDSAVYLCASSLAGSDYEQYFGPGTRLTVT.

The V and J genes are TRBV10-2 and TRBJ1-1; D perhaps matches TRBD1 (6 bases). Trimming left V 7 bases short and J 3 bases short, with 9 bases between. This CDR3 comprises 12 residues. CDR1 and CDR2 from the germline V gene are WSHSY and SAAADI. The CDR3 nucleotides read TGCGCCAGCAAGGGGGGGGACACTGAAGCTTTCTTT. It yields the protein CASKGGDTEAFF.

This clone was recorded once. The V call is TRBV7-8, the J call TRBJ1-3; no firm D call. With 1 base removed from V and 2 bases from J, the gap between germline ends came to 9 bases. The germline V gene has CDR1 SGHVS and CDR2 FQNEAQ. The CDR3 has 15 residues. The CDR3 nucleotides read TGTGCCAGCAGCTTAGAAACAGCTACTGGAAACACCATATATTTT. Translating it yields CASSLETATGNTIYF.

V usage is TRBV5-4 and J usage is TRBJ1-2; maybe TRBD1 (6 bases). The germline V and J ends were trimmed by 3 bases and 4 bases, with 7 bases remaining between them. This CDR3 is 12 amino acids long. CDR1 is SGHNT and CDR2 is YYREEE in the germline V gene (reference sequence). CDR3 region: CASSSDSYGYTF. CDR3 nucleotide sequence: TGTGCCAGCAGCTCGGACAGCTATGGCTACACCTTC.

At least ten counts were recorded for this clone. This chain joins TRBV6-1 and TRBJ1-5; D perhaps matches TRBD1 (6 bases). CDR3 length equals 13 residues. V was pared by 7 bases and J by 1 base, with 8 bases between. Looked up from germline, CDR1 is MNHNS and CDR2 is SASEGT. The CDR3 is CASTGQSNQPQHF. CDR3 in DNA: TGTGCCAGCACCGGACAGAGCAATCAGCCCCAGCATTTT.

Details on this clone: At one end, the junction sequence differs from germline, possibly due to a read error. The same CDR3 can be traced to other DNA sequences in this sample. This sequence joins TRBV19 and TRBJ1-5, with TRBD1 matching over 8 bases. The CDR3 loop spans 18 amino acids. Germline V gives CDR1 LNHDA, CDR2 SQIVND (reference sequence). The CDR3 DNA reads TGTGCCAGTAGTACGGGACAGGCCCCTCATAATAGCAATCAGCCTCAGCATTTT. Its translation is CASSTGQAPHNSNQPQHF.